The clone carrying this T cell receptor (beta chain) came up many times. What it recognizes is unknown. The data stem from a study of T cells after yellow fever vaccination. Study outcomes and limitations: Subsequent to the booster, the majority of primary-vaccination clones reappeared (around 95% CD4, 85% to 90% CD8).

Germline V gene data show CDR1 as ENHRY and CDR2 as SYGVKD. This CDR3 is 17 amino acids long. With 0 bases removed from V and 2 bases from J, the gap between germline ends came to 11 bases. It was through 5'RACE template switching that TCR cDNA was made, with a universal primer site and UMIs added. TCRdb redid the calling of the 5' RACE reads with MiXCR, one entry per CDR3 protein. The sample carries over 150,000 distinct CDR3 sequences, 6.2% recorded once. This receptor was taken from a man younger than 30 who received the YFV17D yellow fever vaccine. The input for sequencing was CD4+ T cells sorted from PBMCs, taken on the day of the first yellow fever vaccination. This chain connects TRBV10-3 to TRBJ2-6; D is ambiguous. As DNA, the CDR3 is TGTGCCATCAGTGAGTCTGAGGTTTTGGCTGGGGCCAACGTCCTGACTTTC. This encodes CAISESEVLAGANVLTF.